The clone carrying this TCR beta chain was seen a few times. Its antigen remains unidentified. The data belong to a study of blood T cells in healthy people across ages. There are 17 residues in the CDR3. The germline V and J ends were trimmed by 0 bases and 9 bases, with 24 bases remaining between them. Germline CDR1 is DFQATT and CDR2 is SNEGSKA (reference sequence). Primers used in a second PCR of about 6 to 11 cycles were a sample-barcoded 5' primer and a J-beta primer mix. Via MiXCR, TCRdb re-called the 5' RACE reads, giving one row per CDR3 protein. The table shows 380,000 or so distinct CDR3 sequences, with over 45% occurring only once. Total RNA extracted from each sample amounted to at least 6 micrograms. Regarding the study as a whole: Samples with more naive T cells showed higher observed beta diversity. The study lacked donor CMV status, which possibly confounded expanded clonotype changes. Diversity estimates drawn from one million T cells were deemed underestimates.

The TCR originated in a man between 60 and 75 years old in good health. V is TRBV20-1 and J is TRBJ2-1, with D tentatively TRBD2 (8 bases). The sequenced sample consisted of blood. DNA of the CDR3: TGCAGTGCTAGAGATTACCGATCGAGGGACAGCGGGGGTGAGCAGTTCTTC. It yields the protein CSARDYRSRDSGGEQFF.